This T cell receptor beta chain is drawn from a study of cytomegalovirus exposure and HLA in healthy donors. Overall study context: Of around 400 genotyped donors, 75% to 90% grouped in the Caucasian-associated ancestry cluster.

With 60 Vbeta and 13 Jbeta primers, the PCR was carried out. Data came from immunoSEQ multiplex PCR; TCRdb stores just in-frame clones and leaves some out. The sample yields 150,000 to 180,000 clones, approximately 80% seen once. The sequencing sample was made of PBMCs. The receptor was isolated from a woman aged 40 to 49 in good health and CMV-seronegative.

The CDR3: CASSLWAANGELFF. CDR3 in DNA: TGCGCCAGCAGCTTGTGGGCCGCCAACGGGGAGCTGTTTTTT. The chain recombines TRBV5-1 with TRBJ2-2; D not resolved. Per germline, CDR1 SGHRS and CDR2 YFSETQ. Trimming pared 1 base from V and 7 bases from J, leaving 11 bases between. This CDR3 has 14 residues.